The 29 T cell receptor beta chains below were found in one sample sequenced in a study of cytotoxic CD8 clonotypes in ibrutinib-treated CLL. Assay: immunoSEQ multiplex PCR; the TCRdb copy retains only in-frame clones and omits some. The sample records approximately 320,000 clones, over 60% being singletons. The sequences come from PBMCs, collected after 36 months of ibrutinib treatment. These receptors were obtained from a human donor with chronic lymphocytic leukemia.

Regarding this clone: The sample has other DNA sequences that encode this CDR3 too. The rearrangement joins TRBV15 to TRBJ2-5, with D unresolved. This CDR3 has 12 amino acids. The V end lost 0 bases, the J end lost 6 bases, and 5 bases lay between the germline ends. Germline CDR1 is LNHNV and CDR2 is YYDKDF (reference sequence). CDR3 nucleotide sequence: TGTGCCACCAGCAGAGATAGGCAGACCCAGTACTTC. The encoded protein is CATSRDRQTQYF. The full variable domain, rest sourced from reference TRBV15 and TRBJ2-5, is DAMVIQNPRYQVTQFGKPVTLSCSQTLNHNVMYWYQQKSSQAPKLLFHYYDKDFNNEADTPDNFQSRRPNTSFCFLDIRSPGLGDTAMYLCATSRDRQTQYFGPGTRLLVL.

The chain uses TRBV29-1 and TRBJ1-3; D might be TRBD1 (6 bases). The CDR3 covers 17 residues. CDR1 and CDR2 from the germline V gene are SQVTM and ANQGSEA. V was shortened by 5 bases and J by 3 bases, with 23 bases between the two germline ends. DNA for the CDR3: TGCAGCGTTCGGGTGTTGGGGGGCAGGGGATTTGGAAACACCATATATTTT. Translated: CSVRVLGGRGFGNTIYF.

This chain links TRBV9 with TRBJ2-1; no definite D call. The CDR3 extends over 13 amino acids. Germline-derived CDR1 and CDR2 are SGDLS and YYNGEE. Trimming stripped 2 bases from V and 4 bases from J, with 7 bases between. This CDR3 reads CASSVDPYNEQFF. For the CDR3, the DNA is TGTGCCAGCAGCGTCGATCCTTACAATGAGCAGTTCTTC.

This clone was detected only once. The gene calls are TRBV5-6 and TRBJ2-5; D is perhaps TRBD1 (5 bases). The CDR3 has 16 amino acids. The V gene's germline CDR1 is SGHDT and CDR2 YYEEEE. Trimming cost V 1 base and J 4 bases, with 17 bases left between them. The CDR3 loop is CASSLIRVRARETQYF. As DNA, the CDR3 is TGTGCCAGCAGCTTGATCAGGGTAAGGGCCCGAGAGACCCAGTACTTC.

CDR3 bases: TGTGCCAGCAGCTTAGGACAGGGGTGGGGAGAGACCCAGTACTTC. It yields the protein CASSLGQGWGETQYF. This sequence joins TRBV11-3 and TRBJ2-5; TRBD1 agrees at 8 bases. Trimming took 1 base from V and 4 from J; bases not matched to a gene: 5. CDR3 length equals 15 residues. The germline V gene encodes CDR1 SGHNT and CDR2 YENEEA.

The rearrangement links TRBV27 to TRBJ2-2; D remains unclear. Trimming took 5 bases from V and 1 from J, leaving 5 bases between them. Germline values: CDR1 MNHEY, CDR2 SMNVEV (reference sequence). The CDR3 covers 13 residues. This CDR3 is CASSLLNTGELFF. In DNA form, the CDR3 reads TGTGCCAGCAGTCTCCTGAACACCGGGGAGCTGTTTTTT.

The genes are TRBV19 and TRBJ2-7, with D hard to call. Trimming left V 1 base short and J 3 bases short, with 7 bases between. The CDR3 loop spans 13 amino acids. The germline CDR1 and CDR2 sequences are LNHDA and SQIVND (reference sequence). The DNA of the CDR3 is TGTGCCAGTAGTATAGTAGTAGGCTACGAGCAGTACTTC. As protein: CASSIVVGYEQYF.

This clone has just a few counts. CDR3 protein: CASSHSWSSNQPQHF. DNA of the CDR3: TGCGCCAGCAGCCACTCGTGGAGTAGCAATCAGCCCCAGCATTTT. J is TRBJ1-5 and V is TRBV4-1; D gene uncertain. This CDR3 comprises 15 residues. Per germline, CDR1 MGHRA and CDR2 YSYEKL. Trimming took off 3 bases at V and 0 bases at J, with 9 bases between the two ends.

CDR3 DNA sequence: TGTGCCAGCAGCAAAGTGAGGACGGGACAGCGCACAGATACGCAGTATTTT. It yields the protein CASSKVRTGQRTDTQYF. The J gene is TRBJ2-3, the V gene TRBV21-1; the table's D call of TRBD1 was not tested on the DNA. TRBV21-1 is a pseudogene locus. The CDR3 sequence is 17 residues long.

The chain is built from TRBV28 and TRBJ2-1; 8 nucleotides agree with TRBD1. The CDR3 consists of 14 residues. V lost 3 bases, J lost 9 bases, and 7 bases stayed unmatched. Looked up from germline, CDR1 is MDHEN and CDR2 is SYDVKM. The chain's CDR3 is CASSFPGGTAEQFF. The CDR3 region has the DNA TGTGCCAGCAGTTTCCCAGGGGGCACGGCTGAGCAGTTCTTC.

The chain employs TRBV4-3 and TRBJ2-6, with 10 positions matching TRBD1. J gave up 11 bases and V 1 base, and 11 bases lay outside the gene matches. From germline, CDR1 is LGHNA and CDR2 YSLEER. This CDR3 comprises 17 residues. The CDR3, as DNA: TGCGCCAGCAGCCAAGCCGGGACAGGGGCCCAGATCCACGTCCTGACTTTC. This gives the protein CASSQAGTGAQIHVLTF.

The chain couples TRBV6-5 to TRBJ2-5, with D unresolved. The CDR3 has 13 residues. V dropped 6 bases and J dropped 5 bases, with 13 bases sitting between them. CDR1 is MNHEY, CDR2 SVGAGI, per germline. The CDR3 protein is CASRPPGRETQYF. CDR3 sequence (DNA): TGTGCCAGCAGACCCCCGGGCAGGGAGACCCAGTACTTC.

The genes are TRBV5-1 and TRBJ1-1; no reliable D call. Trimming took 0 bases from V and 3 from J, leaving 12 bases between them. The germline gives CDR1 SGHRS, CDR2 YFSETQ. This CDR3 is built from 15 residues. The chain's CDR3 is CASSLEGYGDTEAFF. The DNA of the CDR3 is TGCGCCAGCAGCTTGGAAGGGTATGGGGACACTGAAGCTTTCTTT.

This clone appeared once. DNA for the CDR3: TGTGCCAGCAGTTTCCCCGGAACCGGGACAGGGGTATTAACCGGGGAGCTGTTTTTT. It encodes CASSFPGTGTGVLTGELFF. This chain uses TRBV28 with TRBJ2-2, with 10 positions matching TRBD1. Germline-derived CDR1 and CDR2 are MDHEN and SYDVKM. This CDR3 has 19 amino acids. J lost 5 bases, V lost 3 bases, and 15 bases had no gene match.

Worth noting for this clone: In the same sample, other DNA sequences code for this CDR3. The chain couples TRBV7-9 to TRBJ2-7, with TRBD1 identical over 8 bases. Trimming took 2 bases from V and 7 from J; bases not matched to a gene: 4. This CDR3 has 13 amino acids. CDR1 and CDR2 (germline): SEHNR, FQNEAQ (reference sequence). CDR3 region: CASSLQGAGEQYF. CDR3 DNA sequence: TGTGCCAGCAGCTTACAGGGGGCTGGGGAGCAGTACTTC.

The V call is TRBV7-9, the J call TRBJ2-1; 11 bases are a match to TRBD1. The CDR3 runs 15 residues. V dropped 4 bases and J dropped 5; count of bases not matched to a gene: 4. Looked up from germline, CDR1 is SEHNR and CDR2 is FQNEAQ (reference sequence). CDR3 nucleotide sequence: TGTGCCAGCAGCTCGGGACAGGGGGGACACAATGAGCAGTTCTTC. Translating gives CASSSGQGGHNEQFF.

This clone has more than one count but fewer than ten. The chain employs TRBV15 and TRBJ2-3, with D unresolved. The CDR3 spans 14 residues. Germline V gene lookup returns CDR1 LNHNV and CDR2 YYDKDF (reference sequence). Trimming left V 0 bases short and J 1 base short, with 5 bases between. The CDR3 DNA is TGTGCCACCAGCAGAGAACTGCGCACAGATACGCAGTATTTT. Translated, it gives CATSRELRTDTQYF.

The V and J genes are TRBV23-1 and TRBJ1-1; D gene uncertain. TRBV23-1 is marked as an open reading frame, function uncertain. The ends were cut back, 0 bases at V and 3 bases at J, with 17 bases in the middle. The CDR3 runs to 17 residues. The CDR3 here is CASSQSPGRGHDTEAFF. The CDR3 DNA reads TGCGCCAGCAGTCAATCCCCCGGGAGAGGCCACGACACTGAAGCTTTCTTT.

CDR3 loop: CASRQVTTNYGYTF. The DNA of the CDR3 is TGTGCCAGCAGGCAGGTGACCACTAACTATGGCTACACCTTC. J is TRBJ1-2 and V is TRBV28; D not certain. V lost 6 bases and J 0 bases, leaving 11 bases between the germline ends. This CDR3 has 14 residues. CDR1 MDHEN and CDR2 SYDVKM come from the germline V gene.

The CDR3 sequence: CASTLGAGEETQYF. The CDR3 DNA follows: TGCGCCAGCACTCTAGGGGCGGGGGAAGAGACCCAGTACTTC. The gene calls are TRBV5-1 and TRBJ2-5; TRBD2 aligns across 7 bases. Germline V lookup: CDR1 SGHRS, CDR2 YFSETQ. The CDR3 length is 14 residues. V dropped 6 bases and J dropped 3; count of bases not matched to a gene: 8.

CDR3 protein: CASSPGSYNEQFF. In DNA form, the CDR3 reads TGCGCCAGCAGCCCTGGCTCCTACAATGAGCAGTTCTTC. This chain joins TRBV5-1 and TRBJ2-1, with D unresolved. Trimming took 4 bases from V and 0 from J, leaving 5 bases between them. CDR1 and CDR2 from the germline V gene are SGHRS and YFSETQ. The CDR3 spans 13 residues.

The table lists this clone with a few counts. This chain links TRBV9 with TRBJ2-7; possibly TRBD2 for D (7 bases). Germline V gene lookup returns CDR1 SGDLS and CDR2 YYNGEE. This CDR3 comprises 15 residues. Trimming shortened V by 0 bases and J by 0 bases, and 10 bases separated the two germline ends. The CDR3 protein is CASSVERGGSYEQYF. In nucleotides, the CDR3 is TGTGCCAGCAGCGTAGAAAGGGGGGGCTCCTACGAGCAGTACTTC.

The J gene is TRBJ2-3, the V gene TRBV5-1; D gene ambiguous. Trimming stripped 0 bases from V and 2 bases from J, with 4 bases between. The CDR3 loop spans 13 amino acids. Germline CDR1 is SGHRS and CDR2 is YFSETQ. DNA for the CDR3: TGCGCCAGCAGCTTGGCCACCACAGATACGCAGTATTTT. Translation gives CASSLATTDTQYF. The full variable domain, in which reference TRBV5-1 and TRBJ2-3 provide the parts outside the CDR3, is KAGVTQTPRYLIKTRGQQVTLSCSPISGHRSVSWYQQTPGQGLQFLFEYFSETQRNKGNFPGRFSGRQFSNSRSEMNVSTLELGDSALYLCASSLATTDTQYFGPGTRLTVL.

The V and J genes are TRBV29-1 and TRBJ2-5; TRBD1 matches 9 bases. V trimming: 4 bases; J trimming: 5 bases; junction bases outside the gene matches: 5. Per germline, CDR1 SQVTM and CDR2 ANQGSEA. The length of the CDR3 is 13 residues. The DNA of the CDR3 is TGCAGCGTTGCAGGGACAGGGAGGGAGACCCAGTACTTC. It specifies CSVAGTGRETQYF.

The chain links TRBV7-7 to TRBJ2-7, with 9 nucleotides matching TRBD2. The germline V gene has CDR1 SSHAT and CDR2 FNYEAQ (reference sequence). With 0 bases clipped from V and 2 bases from J, the junction kept 5 bases outside the gene matches. The CDR3 totals 16 residues. The CDR3 DNA sequence: TGTGCCAGCAGCTTAGCGCAGGGACTAGCCCCCTACGAGCAGTACTTC. This encodes CASSLAQGLAPYEQYF.

The rearrangement joins TRBV6-1 to TRBJ2-2; perhaps TRBD1 as D (6 bases). Germline V CDR1 and CDR2: MNHNS, SASEGT. Trimming took off 6 bases at V and 1 base at J, with 12 bases between the two ends. The CDR3 loop spans 15 amino acids. This CDR3 is CASRAPGQNTGELFF. DNA for the CDR3: TGTGCCAGCAGGGCCCCGGGACAGAACACCGGGGAGCTGTTTTTT.

The chain's CDR3 is CASSVGGTVTDTQYF. Here the CDR3 DNA reads TGTGCCAGCAGCGTGGGGGGGACTGTCACAGATACGCAGTATTTT. The V and J genes are TRBV9 and TRBJ2-3, with TRBD2 matching over 7 bases. Germline V CDR1 and CDR2: SGDLS, YYNGEE. The CDR3 runs 15 residues. V shed 2 bases, J shed 2 bases, and the junction held 5 bases outside the gene matches.

The V gene is TRBV5-8, the J gene TRBJ2-3; D remains unclear. The V end lost 1 base, the J end lost 4 bases, and 10 bases lay between the germline ends. The CDR3 runs 14 residues. Germline CDR1 is SGHTS and CDR2 is YDEGEE. In nucleotides, the CDR3 is TGTGCCAGCAGCTTGCCCGGACCATCAGATACGCAGTATTTT. Amino acid sequence: CASSLPGPSDTQYF.

This chain's CDR3 is CASSLDRTGRAQYF. In DNA, the CDR3 is TGTGCCAGCAGCTTAGATCGGACAGGGCGGGCCCAGTACTTC. The rearrangement uses TRBV7-9 and TRBJ2-5; 8 bases match TRBD1. V trimming: 1 base; J trimming: 9 bases; junction bases outside the gene matches: 7. CDR1 is SEHNR, CDR2 FQNEAQ, per germline (reference sequence). The CDR3 contains 14 residues.